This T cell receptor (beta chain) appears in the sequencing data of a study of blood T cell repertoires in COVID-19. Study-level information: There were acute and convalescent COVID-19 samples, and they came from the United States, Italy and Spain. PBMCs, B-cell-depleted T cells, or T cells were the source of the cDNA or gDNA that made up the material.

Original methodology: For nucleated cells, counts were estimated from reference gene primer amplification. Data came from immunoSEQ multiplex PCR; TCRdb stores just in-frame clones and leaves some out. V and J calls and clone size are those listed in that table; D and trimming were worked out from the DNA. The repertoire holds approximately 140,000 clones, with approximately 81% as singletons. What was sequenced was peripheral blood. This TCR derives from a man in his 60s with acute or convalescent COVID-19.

CDR3 nucleotides: TGTGCCAGCACCCTCGCCGGGACAGGGGACACTGAAGCTTTCTTT. It is translated as CASTLAGTGDTEAFF. The chain couples TRBV6-6 to TRBJ1-1; 10 bases align to TRBD1. From germline, CDR1 is MNHNY and CDR2 SVGAGI (reference sequence). The CDR3 spans 15 residues. V shed 7 bases, J shed 3 bases, and the junction held 8 bases outside the gene matches.